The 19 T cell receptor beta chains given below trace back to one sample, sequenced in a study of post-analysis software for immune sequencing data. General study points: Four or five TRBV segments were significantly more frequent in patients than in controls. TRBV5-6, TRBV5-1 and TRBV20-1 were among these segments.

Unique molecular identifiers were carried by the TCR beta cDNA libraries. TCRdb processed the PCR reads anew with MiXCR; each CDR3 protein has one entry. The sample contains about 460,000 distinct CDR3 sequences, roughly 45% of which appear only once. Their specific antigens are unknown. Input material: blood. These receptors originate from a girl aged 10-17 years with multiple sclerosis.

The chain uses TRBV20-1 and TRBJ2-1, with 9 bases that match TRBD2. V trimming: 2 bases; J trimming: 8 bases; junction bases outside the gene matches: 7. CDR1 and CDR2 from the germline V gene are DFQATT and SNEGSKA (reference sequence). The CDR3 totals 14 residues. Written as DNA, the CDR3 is TGCAGTGCTAGACTAGCGGGACAGTACGATGAGCAGTTCTTC. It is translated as CSARLAGQYDEQFF.

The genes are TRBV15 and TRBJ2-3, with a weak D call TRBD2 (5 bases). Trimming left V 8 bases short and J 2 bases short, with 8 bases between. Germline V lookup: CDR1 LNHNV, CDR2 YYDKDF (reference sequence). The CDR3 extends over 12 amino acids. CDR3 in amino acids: CATGRITDTQYF. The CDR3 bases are TGTGCCACCGGGAGAATCACAGATACGCAGTATTTT.

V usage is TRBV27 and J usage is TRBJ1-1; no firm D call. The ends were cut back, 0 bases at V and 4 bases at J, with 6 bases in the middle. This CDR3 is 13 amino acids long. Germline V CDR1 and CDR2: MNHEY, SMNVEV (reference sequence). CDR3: CASSLSQITEAFF. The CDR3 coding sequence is TGTGCCAGCAGTTTATCCCAGATCACTGAAGCTTTCTTT.

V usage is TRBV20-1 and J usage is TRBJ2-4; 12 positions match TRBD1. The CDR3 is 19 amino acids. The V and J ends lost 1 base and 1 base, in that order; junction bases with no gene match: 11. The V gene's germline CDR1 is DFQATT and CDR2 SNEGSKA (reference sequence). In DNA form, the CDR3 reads TGCAGTGCTAGAGCAGGGGACAGGGGGCTAAAGACGGCCAAAAACATTCAGTACTTC. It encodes CSARAGDRGLKTAKNIQYF.

CDR3 DNA: TGCAGTGCTAGAGCTCACCGACTAGCGGGAGTGGAGACCCAGTACTTC. This gives the protein CSARAHRLAGVETQYF. V gene TRBV20-1 combines with J gene TRBJ2-5; 12 bases line up with TRBD2. V shed 1 base, J shed 5 bases, and the junction held 8 bases outside the gene matches. Germline V gives CDR1 DFQATT, CDR2 SNEGSKA (reference sequence). The CDR3 extends over 16 amino acids.

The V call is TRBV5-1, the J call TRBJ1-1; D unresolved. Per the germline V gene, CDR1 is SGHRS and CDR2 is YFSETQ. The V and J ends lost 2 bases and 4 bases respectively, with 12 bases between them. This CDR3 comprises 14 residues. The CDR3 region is CASSLRSLGTEAFF. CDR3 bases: TGCGCCAGCAGCTTAAGGTCACTGGGCACTGAAGCTTTCTTT.

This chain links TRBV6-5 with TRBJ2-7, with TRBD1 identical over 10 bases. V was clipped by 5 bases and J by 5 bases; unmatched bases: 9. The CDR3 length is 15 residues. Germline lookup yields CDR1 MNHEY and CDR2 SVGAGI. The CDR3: CASSDPRDRGDEQYF. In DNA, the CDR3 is TGTGCCAGCAGTGACCCCCGGGACAGGGGAGACGAGCAGTACTTC.

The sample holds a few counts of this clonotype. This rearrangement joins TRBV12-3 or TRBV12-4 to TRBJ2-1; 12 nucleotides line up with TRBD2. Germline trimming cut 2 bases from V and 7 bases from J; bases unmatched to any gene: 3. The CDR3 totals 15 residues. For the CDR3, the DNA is TGTGCCAGCAGTTTAAGGACTAGCGGGAATAATGAGCAGTTCTTC. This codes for CASSLRTSGNNEQFF.

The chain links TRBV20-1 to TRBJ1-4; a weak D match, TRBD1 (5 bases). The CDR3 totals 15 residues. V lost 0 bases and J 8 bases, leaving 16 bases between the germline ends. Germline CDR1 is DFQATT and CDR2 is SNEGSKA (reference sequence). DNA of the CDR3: TGCAGTGCTAGAGAAAGAGCGGGGAAGGGGGAAAAACTGTTTTTT. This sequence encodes CSARERAGKGEKLFF.

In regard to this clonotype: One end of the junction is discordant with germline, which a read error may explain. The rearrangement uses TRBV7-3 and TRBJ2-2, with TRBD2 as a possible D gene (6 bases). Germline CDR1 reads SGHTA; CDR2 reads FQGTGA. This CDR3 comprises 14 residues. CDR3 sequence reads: CVSSGPPVSGELFF. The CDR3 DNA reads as TGTGTCAGCAGCGGGCCCCCGGTCTCCGGGGAGCTGTTTTTT.

The CDR3: CASSLDSEDTQYF. Written as DNA, the CDR3 is TGTGCCAGCAGCTTAGATTCGGAAGATACGCAGTATTTT. The chain is built from TRBV11-2 and TRBJ2-3; D call uncertain. Germline V gives CDR1 SGHAT, CDR2 FQNNGV. The CDR3 consists of 13 residues. Trimming cost V 0 bases and J 5 bases, with 6 bases left between them.

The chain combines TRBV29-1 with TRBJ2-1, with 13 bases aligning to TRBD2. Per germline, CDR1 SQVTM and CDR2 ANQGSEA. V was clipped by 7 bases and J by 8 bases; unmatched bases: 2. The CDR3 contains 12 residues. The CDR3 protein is CSGTSGRDEQFF. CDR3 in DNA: TGCAGCGGGACTAGCGGGAGAGATGAGCAGTTCTTC.

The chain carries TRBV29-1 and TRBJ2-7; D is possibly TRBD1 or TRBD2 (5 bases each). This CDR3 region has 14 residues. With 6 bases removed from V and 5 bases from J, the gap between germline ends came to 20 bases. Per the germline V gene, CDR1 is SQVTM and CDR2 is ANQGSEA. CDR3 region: CSVGPSASGHEQYF. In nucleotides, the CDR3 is TGCAGCGTGGGACCCTCTGCGTCCGGACACGAGCAGTACTTC.

The CDR3 sequence: CSAGGLAKNIQYF. CDR3 nucleotides: TGCAGTGCTGGAGGGCTAGCCAAAAACATTCAGTACTTC. The chain joins TRBV20-1 to TRBJ2-4, with D perhaps TRBD2 (6 bases). Trimming removed 5 bases at V and 0 bases at J, with 8 bases between. This CDR3 spans 13 amino acids. Germline-derived CDR1 and CDR2 are DFQATT and SNEGSKA (reference sequence).

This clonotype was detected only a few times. CDR3 region: CASSHGTVPYEQYF. CDR3 in DNA: TGCGCCAGCAGCCATGGGACAGTCCCGTACGAGCAGTACTTC. This chain connects TRBV4-1 to TRBJ2-7, with 7 bases lining up with TRBD1. Germline V gene lookup returns CDR1 MGHRA and CDR2 YSYEKL. The CDR3 runs to 14 residues. V lost 3 bases and J lost 4; bases outside the gene matches: 6.

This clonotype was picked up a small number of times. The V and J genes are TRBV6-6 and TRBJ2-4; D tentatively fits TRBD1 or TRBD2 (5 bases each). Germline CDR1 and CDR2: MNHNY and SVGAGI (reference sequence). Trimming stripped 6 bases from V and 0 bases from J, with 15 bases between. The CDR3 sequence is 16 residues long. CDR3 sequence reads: CASRPTGTLAKNIQYF. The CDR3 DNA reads TGTGCCAGCAGACCGACCGGGACCCTAGCCAAAAACATTCAGTACTTC.

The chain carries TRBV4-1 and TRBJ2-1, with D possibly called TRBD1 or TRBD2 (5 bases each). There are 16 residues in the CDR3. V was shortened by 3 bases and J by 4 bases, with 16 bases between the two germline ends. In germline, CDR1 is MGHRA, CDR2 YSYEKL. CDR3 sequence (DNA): TGCGCCAGCAGCCACCCTGGGCGAGAGGGGTACAATGAGCAGTTCTTC. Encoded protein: CASSHPGREGYNEQFF.

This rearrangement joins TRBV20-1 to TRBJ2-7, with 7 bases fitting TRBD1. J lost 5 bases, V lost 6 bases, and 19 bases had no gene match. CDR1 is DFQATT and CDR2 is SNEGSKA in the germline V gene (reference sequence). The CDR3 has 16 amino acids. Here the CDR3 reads CSASETPGQRLHEQYF. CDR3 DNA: TGCAGTGCCTCCGAGACGCCGGGACAGAGACTCCACGAGCAGTACTTC.

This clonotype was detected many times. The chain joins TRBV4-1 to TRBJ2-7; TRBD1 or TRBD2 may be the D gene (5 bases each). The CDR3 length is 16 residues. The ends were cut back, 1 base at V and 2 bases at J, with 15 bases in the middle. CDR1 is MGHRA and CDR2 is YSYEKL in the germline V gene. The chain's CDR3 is CASSQVRDGTTYEQYF. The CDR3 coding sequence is TGCGCCAGCAGCCAAGTCCGGGACGGCACAACCTACGAGCAGTACTTC.